This T cell receptor (beta chain) was recovered during a study of control samples from healthy donors and cancer patients (dated by TCRdb to 2018 to 2020). The library was made by the immunoSEQ multiplex PCR assay. In its TCRdb copy, this immuneACCESS table keeps in-frame sequences only and misses some clones. Where compared with another copy, unresolved V genes explain less than half of these, and the others have no known cause. The sample table shows around 150,000 clones, and 89% are seen once. Together, the top ten hold 4% to 5.5% of the sample. As regards this clone: The antigen it binds to is not known. No per-base quality is available; no much larger clone lies one base away.

Taken from the germline V gene, the CDR1 and CDR2 loops are MGHDK and SYGVNS. V loses 5 bases, J loses 3 bases, and the germline ends lie 11 bases apart. Spanning cysteine to phenylalanine, the CDR3 consists of 14 amino acids. Only CDR3 DNA is held: 42 bases, read in frame from base 1. This TCR was recovered from a man between 25 and 39 years old in good health. This sequence uses TRBV25-1 and TRBJ2-1, with the D segment identity uncertain. Sequenced material: blood. CDR3 loop: CASSSWVSYNEQFF. The DNA is as follows: TGTGCCAGCAGTTCATGGGTTAGCTACAATGAGCAGTTCTTC.